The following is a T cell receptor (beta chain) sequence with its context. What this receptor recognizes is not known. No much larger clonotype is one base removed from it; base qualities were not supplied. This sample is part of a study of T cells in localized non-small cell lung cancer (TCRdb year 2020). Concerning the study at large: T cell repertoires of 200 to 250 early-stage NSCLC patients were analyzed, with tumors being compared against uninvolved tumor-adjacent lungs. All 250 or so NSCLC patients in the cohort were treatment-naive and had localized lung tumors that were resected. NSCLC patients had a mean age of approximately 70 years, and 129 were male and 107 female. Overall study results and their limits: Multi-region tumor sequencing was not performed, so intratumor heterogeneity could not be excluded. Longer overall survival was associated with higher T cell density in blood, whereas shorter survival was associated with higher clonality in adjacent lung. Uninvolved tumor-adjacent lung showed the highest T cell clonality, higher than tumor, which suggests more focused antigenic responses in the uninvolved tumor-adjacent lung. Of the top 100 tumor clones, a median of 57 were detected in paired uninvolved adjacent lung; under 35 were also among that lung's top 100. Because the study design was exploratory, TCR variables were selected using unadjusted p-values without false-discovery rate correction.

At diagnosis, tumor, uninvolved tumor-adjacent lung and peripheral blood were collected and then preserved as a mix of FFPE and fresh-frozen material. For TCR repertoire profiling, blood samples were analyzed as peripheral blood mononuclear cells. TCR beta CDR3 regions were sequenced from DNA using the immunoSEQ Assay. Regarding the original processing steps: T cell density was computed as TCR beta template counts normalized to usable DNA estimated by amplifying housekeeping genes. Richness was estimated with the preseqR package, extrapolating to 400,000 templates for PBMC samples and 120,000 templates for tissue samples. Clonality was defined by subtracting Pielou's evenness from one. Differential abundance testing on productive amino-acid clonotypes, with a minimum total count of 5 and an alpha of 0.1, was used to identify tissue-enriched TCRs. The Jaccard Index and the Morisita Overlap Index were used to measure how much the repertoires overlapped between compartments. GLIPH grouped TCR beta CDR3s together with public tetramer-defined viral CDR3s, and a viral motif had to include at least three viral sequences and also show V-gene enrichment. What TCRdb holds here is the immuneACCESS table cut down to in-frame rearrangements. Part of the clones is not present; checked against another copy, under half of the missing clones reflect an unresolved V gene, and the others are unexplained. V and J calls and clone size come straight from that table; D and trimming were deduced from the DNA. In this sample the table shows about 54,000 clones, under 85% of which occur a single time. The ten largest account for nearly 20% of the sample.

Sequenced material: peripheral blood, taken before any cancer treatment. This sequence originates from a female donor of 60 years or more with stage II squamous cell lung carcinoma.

The CDR3 amino acid sequence is: CASSPAGTAYEQYF. The nucleotides are TGTGCCAGCAGCCCTGCCGGGACAGCCTACGAGCAGTACTTC. Recombination linked TRBV7-2 to TRBJ2-7, with 7 bases matching TRBD1. CDR1 SGHTA and CDR2 FQGNSA are derived from the germline V gene. The CDR3 starts with the cysteine, ends with the phenylalanine, and has 14 residues. Solely the CDR3 DNA is kept, with 42 bases framed from the first base. Germline trimming amounts to 5 bases on V and 2 bases on J, with 6 as the count of junction bases outside the gene matches.